A selection of T cell receptor beta chains follows, all from one sample in a study of blood T cells in healthy people across ages. Using its own MiXCR run on the 5' RACE reads, TCRdb lists one record per CDR3 protein. The sample contains 650,000 to 1,000,000 distinct CDR3 sequences, about 34% of which appear only once. Sequencing was performed on blood. The receptors stem from a man aged 18 to 29 in good health. Each CDR3 is given with its conserved first and last residue. A D gene is named only where the DNA matches it firmly. Not all rows give a size; the values are once, few, many and, for expanded clones, a class.

15	TRBV10-3	TRBJ2-1	NA	once	CAISDGSSSYNEQFF	TGTGCCATCAGTGACGGGAGTAGCTCCTACAATGAGCAGTTCTTC
15	TRBV18	TRBJ2-3	TRBD1	NA	CASSPRPTGADTQYF	TGTGCCAGCTCACCACGGCCGACAGGGGCAGATACGCAGTATTTT
15	TRBV5-1	TRBJ2-3	NA	NA	CASSSQGTSTDTQYF	TGCGCCAGCAGCTCCCAGGGGACTAGCACAGATACGCAGTATTTT
13	TRBV11-1	TRBJ2-5	NA	NA	CAAAPSAVNEQYF	TGTGCCGCAGCCCCGAGTGCGGTAAATGAGCAGTACTTC
15	TRBV2	TRBJ1-6	NA	once	CASSEAGGRGSPLHF	TGTGCCAGCAGTGAAGCGGGGGGCAGAGGTTCACCCCTCCACTTT
11	TRBV10-3	TRBJ1-1	NA	NA	CASGVNTEAFF	TGTGCCTCCGGGGTGAACACTGAAGCTTTCTTT
12	TRBV29-1	TRBJ2-2	NA	NA	CSVRSETGELFF	TGCAGCGTTCGGAGCGAAACCGGGGAGCTGTTTTTT
15	TRBV25-1	TRBJ2-7	NA	few	CASSESGFSYNEQYF	TGTGCCAGCAGTGAATCCGGGTTCTCCTACAATGAGCAGTACTTC
14	TRBV20-1	TRBJ1-1	NA	NA	CSAGGAVLNTEAFF	TGCAGTGCGGGGGGAGCCGTTTTGAACACTGAAGCTTTCTTT
14	TRBV29-1	TRBJ1-5	NA	NA	CSVGGRDSNQPQHF	TGCAGCGTTGGCGGAAGGGATAGCAATCAGCCCCAGCATTTT
12	TRBV20-1	TRBJ2-5	TRBD1	many	CSARGTGETQYF	TGCAGTGCTAGAGGTACAGGGGAAACCCAGTACTTC
13	TRBV4-3	TRBJ2-2	NA	few	CASSQERSGELFF	TGCGCCAGCAGCCAAGAAAGGTCCGGGGAGCTGTTTTTT
16	TRBV12-3/TRBV12-4	TRBJ2-1	NA	few	CAGLGGRVWSYNEQFF	TGTGCCGGACTCGGGGGCCGTGTATGGTCCTACAATGAGCAGTTCTTC
13	TRBV6-2/TRBV6-3	TRBJ1-1	NA	few	CASLAAVDTEAFF	TGTGCCAGCCTCGCAGCGGTTGACACTGAAGCTTTCTTT
15	TRBV12-3/TRBV12-4	TRBJ2-7	TRBD1	many	CASSPGQESSYEQYF	TGTGCCAGCAGTCCCGGACAGGAGAGCTCCTACGAGCAGTACTTC
13	TRBV2	TRBJ1-6	NA	NA	CASSAGIVSPLHF	TGTGCCAGCAGTGCTGGGATTGTTTCACCCCTCCACTTT
14	TRBV6-2/TRBV6-3	TRBJ2-1	NA	NA	CASSLLGFWNERFF	TGTGCCAGCAGTTTGCTGGGATTTTGGAATGAGCGGTTCTTC
12	TRBV7-8	TRBJ2-1	NA	few	CASSSGGHEQFF	TGTGCCAGCAGCTCTGGGGGGCATGAGCAGTTCTTC
12	TRBV9	TRBJ2-1	NA	few	CASSVTDNEQFF	TGTGCCAGCAGCGTAACGGACAATGAGCAGTTCTTC
14	TRBV20-1	TRBJ2-1	NA	NA	CSATRGASYNEQFF	TGCAGCGCGACTCGGGGGGCCTCATACAATGAGCAGTTCTTC
15	TRBV6-6	TRBJ1-1	NA	once	CASSYSSSSPTEAFF	TGTGCCAGCAGTTACTCGTCATCCAGCCCCACTGAAGCTTTCTTT
14	TRBV2	TRBJ2-3	TRBD2	NA	CASKRSGGSDTQYF	TGTGCCAGCAAAAGGAGCGGGGGCTCAGATACGCAGTATTTT
14	TRBV5-1	TRBJ1-2	TRBD1	few	CASSFTGTGDGYTF	TGCGCCAGCAGCTTTACGGGGACAGGGGACGGCTACACCTTC
16	TRBV4-1	TRBJ2-3	TRBD2	NA	CASSQGTSGGMDTQYF	TGCGCCAGCAGCCAAGGAACTAGCGGGGGCATGGATACGCAGTATTTT
12	TRBV7-9	TRBJ2-5	NA	few	CASSLTSDEQYF	TGTGCCAGCAGCTTAACGAGCGATGAGCAGTACTTC
13	TRBV4-2	TRBJ1-1	NA	NA	CASSQDYRDEAFF	TGTGCCAGCAGCCAAGACTACAGGGACGAAGCTTTCTTT
13	TRBV20-1	TRBJ1-6	NA	many	CSARDVNNSPLHF	TGCAGTGCTAGAGACGTAAATAATTCACCCCTCCACTTT
16	TRBV4-1	TRBJ2-1	NA	many	CASSQEILSRNNEQFF	TGCGCCAGCAGCCAAGAGATTTTGTCCAGAAACAATGAGCAGTTCTTC
14	TRBV5-6	TRBJ2-3	NA	NA	CASSLPTFTDTQYF	TGTGCCAGCAGCTTGCCTACTTTCACAGATACGCAGTATTTT
15	TRBV20-1	TRBJ2-7	TRBD2	NA	CSALAPSGGANEQYF	TGCAGTGCTCTGGCGCCTAGCGGGGGGGCCAATGAGCAGTACTTC
13	TRBV7-8	TRBJ2-7	TRBD1	many	CASSLQGAYEQYF	TGTGCCAGCAGCTTACAGGGGGCCTACGAGCAGTACTTC
15	TRBV11-2	TRBJ1-5	NA	few	CASSLDWGYDQPQHF	TGTGCCAGCAGTTTGGACTGGGGCTACGATCAGCCCCAGCATTTT
15	TRBV7-9	TRBJ1-5	NA	NA	CASSLVEGGNQPQHF	TGTGCCAGCAGCTTAGTCGAGGGAGGCAATCAGCCCCAGCATTTT
17	TRBV6-5	TRBJ2-1	NA	NA	CASSYSIGAAGALTQFF	TGTGCCAGCAGTTACTCGATTGGAGCCGCTGGCGCGTTAACCCAGTTCTTC
14	TRBV9	TRBJ2-1	NA	many	CASSQSGTYNEQFF	TGTGCCAGCAGTCAGAGCGGAACCTACAATGAGCAGTTCTTC
14	TRBV6-2/TRBV6-3	TRBJ2-5	TRBD1	NA	CASSYLGQDDEQYF	TGTGCCAGCAGTTACCTGGGACAGGATGATGAGCAGTACTTC
15	TRBV28	TRBJ1-5	NA	few	CASSLSGSSNQPQHF	TGTGCCAGCAGTTTGTCTGGGTCTAGCAATCAGCCCCAGCATTTT
17	TRBV7-9	TRBJ2-5	TRBD2	NA	CASSAGTSGGGNNEQYF	TGTGCCAGCAGCGCCGGGACTAGCGGGGGGGGGAACAATGAGCAGTACTTC
13	TRBV29-1	TRBJ1-1	NA	NA	CSVGQGLVTEAFF	TGCAGCGTTGGTCAAGGCTTGGTCACTGAAGCTTTCTTT
13	TRBV20-1	TRBJ1-2	TRBD1	NA	CSARPQGVVGYTF	TGCAGTGCCCGGCCCCAGGGGGTGGTGGGCTACACCTTC
16	TRBV15	TRBJ2-6	NA	few	CATSEDTGSGANVLTF	TGTGCCACCAGCGAAGACACAGGGAGTGGGGCCAACGTCCTGACTTTC
14	TRBV27	TRBJ2-7	NA	few	CAPRGASNPYEQYF	TGTGCCCCCAGGGGGGCTAGCAATCCCTACGAGCAGTACTTC
18	TRBV5-1	TRBJ1-4	NA	few	CASSLRPLRLATNEKLFF	TGCGCCAGCAGCTTGAGGCCGTTACGGCTTGCAACTAATGAAAAACTGTTTTTT
17	TRBV6-2/TRBV6-3	TRBJ2-7	NA	NA	CASSYPNPSGTKNEQYF	TGTGCCAGCAGTTACCCTAACCCGTCCGGGACAAAGAACGAGCAGTACTTC
14	TRBV10-3	TRBJ1-6	NA	NA	CAISSIPDNSPLHF	TGTGCCATCAGTAGTATCCCGGATAATTCACCCCTCCACTTT
15	TRBV20-1	TRBJ2-1	NA	NA	CSAGPRGLKYNEQFF	TGCAGTGCTGGGCCCCGGGGGCTAAAATACAATGAGCAGTTCTTC
15	TRBV4-3	TRBJ2-5	NA	many	CASSQGLGASGTQYF	TGCGCCAGCAGCCAAGGGTTGGGAGCCTCGGGGACCCAGTACTTC
15	TRBV3-1	TRBJ2-7	NA	few	CASSQDSGPSYEQYF	TGTGCCAGCAGCCAAGATTCGGGTCCCTCCTACGAGCAGTACTTC
14	TRBV27	TRBJ1-1	TRBD1	few	CASSLGQGVNEAFF	TGTGCCAGCAGCCTGGGACAGGGGGTAAATGAAGCTTTCTTT
13	TRBV9	TRBJ2-5	NA	once	CANSVDSRETQYF	TGTGCCAACAGCGTTGACAGTAGGGAGACCCAGTACTTC
16	TRBV6-5	TRBJ2-4	NA	NA	CASSSPWQGTKNIQYF	TGTGCCAGCAGTTCCCCTTGGCAGGGCACCAAAAACATTCAGTACTTC
17	TRBV4-1	TRBJ2-3	TRBD1	few	CASSQGRGTGVWDTQYF	TGCGCCAGCAGCCAAGGGCGAGGGACAGGGGTTTGGGATACGCAGTATTTT
18	TRBV6-5	TRBJ2-6	NA	NA	CASSYPAAGTSGANVLTF	TGTGCCAGCAGTTACCCTGCCGCCGGGACCTCTGGGGCCAACGTCCTGACTTTC
15	TRBV20-1	TRBJ2-1	NA	NA	CSAPIQGRSSDEQFF	TGCAGTGCTCCAATCCAGGGTAGGTCGTCGGATGAGCAGTTCTTC